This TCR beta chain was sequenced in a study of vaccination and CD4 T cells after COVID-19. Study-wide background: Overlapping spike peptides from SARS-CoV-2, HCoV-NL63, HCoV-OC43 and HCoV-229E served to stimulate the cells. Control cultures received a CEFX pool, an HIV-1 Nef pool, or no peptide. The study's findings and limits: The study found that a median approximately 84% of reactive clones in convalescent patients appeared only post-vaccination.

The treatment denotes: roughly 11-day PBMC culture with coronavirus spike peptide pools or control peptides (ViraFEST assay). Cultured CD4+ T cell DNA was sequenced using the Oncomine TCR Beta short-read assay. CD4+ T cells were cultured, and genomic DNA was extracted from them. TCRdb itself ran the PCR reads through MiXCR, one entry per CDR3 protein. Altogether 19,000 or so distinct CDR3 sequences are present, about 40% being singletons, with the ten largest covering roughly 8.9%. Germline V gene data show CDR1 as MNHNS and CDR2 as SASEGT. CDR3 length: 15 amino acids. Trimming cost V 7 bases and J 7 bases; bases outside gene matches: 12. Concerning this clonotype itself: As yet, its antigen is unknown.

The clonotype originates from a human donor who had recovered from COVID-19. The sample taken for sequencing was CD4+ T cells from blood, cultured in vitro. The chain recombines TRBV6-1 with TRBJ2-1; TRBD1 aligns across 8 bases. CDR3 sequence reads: CASTRQGNGGNEQFF. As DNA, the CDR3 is TGTGCCAGCACCCGACAGGGGAATGGGGGTAATGAGCAGTTCTTC.